The 14 T cell receptor beta chains listed next were all sequenced from one sample in a study of T cells after yellow fever vaccination. TCRdb reprocessed the 5' RACE reads via MiXCR and lists one record per CDR3 protein. The sample yields approximately 160,000 distinct CDR3 sequences, 9.3% seen once. The specimen was CD8+ T cells sorted from PBMCs, collected 45 days after the yellow fever booster vaccination. The receptor set was obtained from a man younger than 35 who received the YFV17D yellow fever vaccine.

This clonotype was seen a few times. The genes are TRBV20-1 and TRBJ2-2; 7 bases align to TRBD2. The CDR3 has 14 amino acids. Germline V gives CDR1 DFQATT, CDR2 SNEGSKA (reference sequence). V dropped 0 bases and J dropped 6; count of bases not matched to a gene: 4. In nucleotides, the CDR3 is TGCAGTGCTAGAGATTTTGCGGGGGCCGGGGAGCTGTTTTTT. This encodes CSARDFAGAGELFF.

This clonotype was detected only a few times. The chain links TRBV9 to TRBJ2-1, with 8 positions matching TRBD2. The trim removed 4 bases at V and 8 bases at J, leaving 8 bases unmatched. Per germline, CDR1 SGDLS and CDR2 YYNGEE. The CDR3 contains 14 residues. The CDR3 protein is CASSPRRGGDEQFF. The CDR3 nucleotides are TGTGCCAGCAGCCCCCGTCGGGGGGGTGATGAGCAGTTCTTC.

At least ten counts were recorded for this clonotype. The chain employs TRBV18 and TRBJ2-3; tentative D call: TRBD1 (5 bases). V dropped 4 bases and J dropped 5 bases, with 19 bases sitting between them. CDR3 length: 16 amino acids. Germline lookup yields CDR1 KGHSH and CDR2 LQKENI. The CDR3 DNA sequence: TGTGCCAGCTCACGCGCAGTTGTGGGGCGTCAAGATACGCAGTATTTT. This encodes CASSRAVVGRQDTQYF.

Ten or more counts support this clonotype. The chain couples TRBV12-3 or TRBV12-4 to TRBJ1-6, with unresolved D. The CDR3 has 14 amino acids. V dropped 3 bases and J dropped 9 bases, with 12 bases sitting between them. The CDR3 reads CASSFRSDFSPLHF. The CDR3 DNA reads TGTGCCAGCAGTTTTCGGTCAGATTTTTCACCCCTCCACTTT.

This clonotype was detected only a few times. The rearrangement joins TRBV7-9 to TRBJ1-1; D is uncertain. This CDR3 contains 13 residues. V was trimmed by 6 bases and J by 0 bases, leaving 8 bases between them. The germline V gene encodes CDR1 SEHNR and CDR2 FQNEAQ (reference sequence). CDR3 bases: TGTGCCAGCAGGCAAGCGGTGAACACTGAAGCTTTCTTT. It yields the protein CASRQAVNTEAFF.

This clonotype has just a few counts. This chain uses TRBV6-2 or TRBV6-3 with TRBJ2-7, with 11 positions matching TRBD1. This CDR3 is built from 16 residues. Germline values: CDR1 MNHEY, CDR2 SVGEGT. V lost 4 bases and J lost 5; bases outside the gene matches: 10. In DNA, the CDR3 is TGTGCCAGCAGTTCGTCCCGGGACAGGGGGATTGACGAGCAGTACGTC. It encodes CASSSSRDRGIDEQYV.

V is TRBV6-2 or TRBV6-3 and J is TRBJ2-7, with a tentative D call TRBD2 (6 bases). V was trimmed by 0 bases and J by 4 bases, leaving 19 bases between them. Germline V gene sequence: CDR1 MNHEY, CDR2 SVGEGT. The CDR3 has 17 amino acids. The CDR3 nucleotides read TGTGCCAGCAGTTACTCGCGGACGGGACTTGGACTGTACGAGCAGTACTTC. It specifies CASSYSRTGLGLYEQYF.

This clonotype has only a few counts. This rearrangement joins TRBV27 to TRBJ2-7; 9 bases are shared with TRBD2. With V trimmed by 8 bases and J by 2 bases, 10 bases remained unmatched. The CDR3 length is 15 residues. Germline CDR1 reads MNHEY; CDR2 reads SMNVEV (reference sequence). CDR3 region: CASALSSGGTYEQYF. The DNA of the CDR3 is TGTGCCAGCGCCCTCTCCAGCGGGGGGACCTACGAGCAGTACTTC.

This clonotype was counted a few times. The CDR3 DNA is TGTGCCAGCAGGCAAACAGGGGTGGGGAATCAGCCCCAGCATTTT. This translates into CASRQTGVGNQPQHF. The rearrangement links TRBV12-3 or TRBV12-4 to TRBJ1-5, with 7 bases that match TRBD1. The CDR3 loop spans 15 amino acids. V gave up 6 bases and J gave up 4 bases; unmatched junction bases: 9.

This clonotype has just a few counts. The chain uses TRBV2 and TRBJ2-5; D is undetermined. The germline gives CDR1 SNHLY, CDR2 FYNNEI. V gave up 7 bases and J gave up 0 bases, with 12 bases separating them. The CDR3 runs to 14 residues. CDR3 region: CASKREGNQETQYF. The DNA of the CDR3 is TGTGCCAGCAAACGTGAAGGGAACCAAGAGACCCAGTACTTC.

This rearrangement joins TRBV7-6 to TRBJ2-3; D is possibly TRBD2 (6 bases). Looked up from germline, CDR1 is SGHVS and CDR2 is FNYEAQ. V dropped 3 bases and J dropped 0 bases, with 10 bases sitting between them. This CDR3 region has 15 residues. The DNA for the CDR3 is TGTGCCAGCAGCTTGTCCGGGACTAGCACAGATACGCAGTATTTT. Translation gives CASSLSGTSTDTQYF. The full variable domain, with the rest looked up from reference TRBV7-6 and TRBJ2-3, is GAGVSQSPRYKVTKRGQDVALRCDPISGHVSLYWYRQALGQGPEFLTYFNYEAQQDKSGLPNDRFSAERPEGSISTLTIQRTEQRDSAMYRCASSLSGTSTDTQYFGPGTRLTVL.

This clonotype showed up many times. This chain's CDR3 is CASSFTAGGSYNEQFF. The CDR3 DNA follows: TGTGCCAGCAGCTTCACGGCGGGGGGCTCCTACAATGAGCAGTTCTTC. This sequence joins TRBV7-6 and TRBJ2-1; 8 bases are a match to TRBD2. The germline CDR1 and CDR2 sequences are SGHVS and FNYEAQ. The J segment lost 0 bases and the V segment lost 3 bases, leaving 4 bases of the junction unmatched. The CDR3 has 16 amino acids.

V gene TRBV3-1 combines with J gene TRBJ1-4; no definite D call. This CDR3 comprises 15 residues. The germline gives CDR1 LGHDT, CDR2 YNNKEL (reference sequence). V shed 0 bases and J shed 6 bases, with 11 bases lying between them. The CDR3 region is CASSQDRDMDEKLFF. The CDR3 region has the DNA TGTGCCAGCAGCCAAGATCGCGACATGGATGAAAAACTGTTTTTT. Variable domain in full (rest from reference TRBV3-1 and TRBJ1-4): DTAVSQTPKYLVTQMGNDKSIKCEQNLGHDTMYWYKQDSKKFLKIMFSYNNKELIINETVPNRFSPKSPDKAHLNLHINSLELGDSAVYFCASSQDRDMDEKLFFGSGTQLSVL.

The chain carries TRBV19 and TRBJ2-3; D gene unclear. V dropped 6 bases and J dropped 6 bases, with 7 bases sitting between them. The CDR3 spans 11 residues. The germline gives CDR1 LNHDA, CDR2 SQIVND (reference sequence). The CDR3 region is CASRGFDTQYF. DNA of the CDR3: TGTGCCAGTAGGGGCTTCGATACGCAGTATTTT.